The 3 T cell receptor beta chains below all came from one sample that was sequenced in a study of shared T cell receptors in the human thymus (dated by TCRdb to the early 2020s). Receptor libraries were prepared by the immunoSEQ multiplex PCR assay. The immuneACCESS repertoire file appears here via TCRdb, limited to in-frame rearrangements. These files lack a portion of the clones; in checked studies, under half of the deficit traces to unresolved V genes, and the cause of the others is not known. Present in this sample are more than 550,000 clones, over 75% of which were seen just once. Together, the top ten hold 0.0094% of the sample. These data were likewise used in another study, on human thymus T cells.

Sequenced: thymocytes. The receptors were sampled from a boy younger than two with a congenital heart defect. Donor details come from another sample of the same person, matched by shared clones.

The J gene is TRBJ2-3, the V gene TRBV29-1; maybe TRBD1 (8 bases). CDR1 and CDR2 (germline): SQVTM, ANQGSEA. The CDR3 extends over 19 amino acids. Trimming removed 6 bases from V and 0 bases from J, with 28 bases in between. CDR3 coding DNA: TGCAGCGTCAAGAGAAGGGAGGGACAGGCTCACCTTAGCACAGATACGCAGTATTTT. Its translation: CSVKRREGQAHLSTDTQYF.

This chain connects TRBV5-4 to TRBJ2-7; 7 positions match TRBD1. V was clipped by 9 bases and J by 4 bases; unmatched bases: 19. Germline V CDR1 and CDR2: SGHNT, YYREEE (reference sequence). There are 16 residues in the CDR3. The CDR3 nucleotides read TGTGCCATTATCCGGGACAGAAAAAGAAGGTTTTACGAGCAGTACTTC. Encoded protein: CAIIRDRKRRFYEQYF. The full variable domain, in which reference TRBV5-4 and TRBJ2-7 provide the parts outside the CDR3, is ETGVTQSPTHLIKTRGQQVTLRCSSQSGHNTVSWYQQALGQGPQFIFQYYREEENGRGNFPPRFSGLQFPNYSSELNVNALELDDSALYLCAIIRDRKRRFYEQYFGPGTRLTVT.

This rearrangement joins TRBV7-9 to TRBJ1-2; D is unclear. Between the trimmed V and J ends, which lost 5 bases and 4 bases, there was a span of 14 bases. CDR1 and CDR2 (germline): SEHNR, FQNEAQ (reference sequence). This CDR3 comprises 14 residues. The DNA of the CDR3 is TGTGCCAGCAGCCTTCACAGTGAAACCTATGGCTACACCTTC. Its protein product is CASSLHSETYGYTF.